A single sample is the source of the 8 T cell receptor beta chains below, sequenced in a study of shared clonotypes between healthy human individuals (dated by TCRdb to 2019 to 2021). Library generation was performed with the immunoSEQ multiplex PCR assay. What TCRdb holds here is the immuneACCESS table cut down to in-frame rearrangements. Part of the clones is not present; checked against another copy, under half of the missing clones reflect an unresolved V gene, and the others are unexplained. The sample table lists about 560,000 clones, around three quarters of them with a count of one. The biggest ten clones account for more than 10% of the sample. The sequenced material came from PBMCs. The receptors originated from a woman aged 40-49 years in good health. Some clones in this sample may be carry-over from other donors' samples.

The chain is built from TRBV15 and TRBJ1-4; D possibly corresponds to TRBD1 (5 bases). The germline V gene encodes CDR1 LNHNV and CDR2 YYDKDF (reference sequence). V dropped 1 base and J dropped 8 bases, with 17 bases sitting between them. The CDR3 has 16 amino acids. CDR3 in amino acids: CATSRGARGFNEKLFF. The CDR3 DNA reads TGTGCCACCAGCAGAGGAGCGCGGGGGTTTAACGAAAAACTGTTTTTT.

This chain connects TRBV27 to TRBJ1-1; D not certain. Germline loops: CDR1 MNHEY, CDR2 SMNVEV (reference sequence). The CDR3 covers 14 residues. Trimming cost V 6 bases and J 0 bases, with 11 bases left between them. CDR3 sequence (DNA): TGTGCCAGCAGGGGTCCCTTTATGAACACTGAAGCTTTCTTT. It encodes CASRGPFMNTEAFF.

This clone was picked up one time. V and J are TRBV5-1 and TRBJ1-2, with D hard to call. Germline V lookup: CDR1 SGHRS, CDR2 YFSETQ. Trimming took 0 bases from V and 3 from J, leaving 6 bases between them. There are 13 residues in the CDR3. CDR3 DNA: TGCGCCAGCAGCTTGGCGGCACACTATGGCTACACCTTC. Its translation: CASSLAAHYGYTF.

This clone appeared a single time. The chain employs TRBV5-1 and TRBJ2-3; 10 bases are a match to TRBD2. The V gene's germline CDR1 is SGHRS and CDR2 YFSETQ. The CDR3 consists of 17 residues. The ends lost 3 bases at V and 0 bases at J; junction bases unmatched: 7. CDR3 DNA sequence: TGCGCCAGCAGCTCAGAGACTAGCGGGTCCAGCACAGATACGCAGTATTTT. Translation: CASSSETSGSSTDTQYF.

CDR3 sequence reads: CASSLAVSPYNEQFF. The CDR3 coding sequence is TGTGCCAGCAGCTTGGCCGTCAGCCCCTACAATGAGCAGTTCTTC. V and J are TRBV5-6 and TRBJ2-1; D not certain. Germline CDR1 SGHDT, CDR2 YYEEEE. Trimming shortened V by 0 bases and J by 2 bases, and 9 bases separated the two germline ends. The CDR3 extends over 15 amino acids.

The chain joins TRBV27 to TRBJ1-2; a weak D match, TRBD1 (6 bases). Germline CDR1 is MNHEY and CDR2 is SMNVEV (reference sequence). This CDR3 spans 12 amino acids. V lost 5 bases and J 8 bases, leaving 12 bases between the germline ends. CDR3 coding DNA: TGTGCCAGCAGTGGAACAGGGTACGGCTACACCTTC. This translates into CASSGTGYGYTF.

This clone was observed a single time. J is TRBJ2-7 and V is TRBV27, with D possibly matching TRBD1 (6 bases). Trimming took off 2 bases at V and 1 base at J, with 9 bases between the two ends. CDR1 MNHEY and CDR2 SMNVEV come from the germline V gene (reference sequence). This CDR3 is 14 amino acids long. The CDR3 spells CASSLSQGSYEQYF. The CDR3 bases are TGTGCCAGCAGTTTAAGTCAGGGGTCCTACGAGCAGTACTTC.

The CDR3 reads CASSFPSAKSTDTQYF. CDR3 nucleotides: TGTGCCAGCAGTTTCCCTAGCGCTAAAAGCACAGATACGCAGTATTTT. V and J are TRBV28 and TRBJ2-3; D might be TRBD2 (6 bases). The ends were cut back, 3 bases at V and 0 bases at J, with 13 bases in the middle. CDR1 MDHEN and CDR2 SYDVKM come from the germline V gene. This CDR3 has 16 amino acids.